Sequencing of this T cell receptor beta chain was carried out in a study of cytomegalovirus exposure and HLA in healthy donors. Study-wide findings and caveats: Specificity of three CMV-associated chains for CMV antigens was verified in vitro. Across HLA loci, a later analysis found differing TCR association rates, with DRB1 most and HLA-C fewest. Reports credit the classifier with highly specific, highly sensitive diagnosis of cytomegalovirus status. Whilst most TCR sequences proved rare, a subset of public TCRs occurred across many donors.

13 Jbeta primers and 60 Vbeta primers were used for the PCR. TCRdb's table, derived via immunoSEQ multiplex PCR, lists solely in-frame clones and lacks some. In the table there are roughly 89,000 clones, roughly 80% of which are singletons. This clone was counted a single time. Its specificity is not known. The sample consisted of PBMCs. The receptor comes from a woman between 25 and 40 years old in good health and CMV-seronegative.

The CDR3 DNA follows: TGTGCCAGCAGTTACTCGCCTAGCGGGGGACTAAATGAGCAGTTCTTC. Residues: CASSYSPSGGLNEQFF. The chain is built from TRBV6-5 and TRBJ2-1, with 10 positions matching TRBD2. This CDR3 has 16 residues. V trimming: 0 bases; J trimming: 7 bases; junction bases outside the gene matches: 6. Per germline, CDR1 MNHEY and CDR2 SVGAGI.